Listed below are T cell receptor beta chains from one sample, sequenced in a study of shared clonotypes between healthy human individuals. The method was immunoSEQ multiplex PCR; TCRdb's version includes in-frame clones alone and lacks a portion of them. The data show about 2.4 million clones, 93% seen once. The source material was naive CD4+ T cells from PBMCs. These TCRs come from a man between 18 and 35 years old in good health. Some clones in this sample may be carry-over from other donors' samples. The CDR3 runs from the conserved cysteine through the conserved F or W. D genes are given only for firm matches. Some rows have no size entry. The others give once, few or many, or a class for an expanded clone.

CDR3 protein | CDR3 DNA | J gene | V gene | D gene | clone size
CASSPLSGGRGQETQYF | TGTGCCAGCAGCCCCCTATCCGGCGGGAGAGGGCAAGAGACCCAGTACTTC | TRBJ2-5 | TRBV28 | TRBD2 | NA
CASRENSYGYTF | TGTGCCAGCAGGGAGAACTCCTATGGCTACACCTTC | TRBJ1-2 | TRBV28 | NA | NA
CASSQSPGGQSYNEQFF | TGCGCCAGCAGCCAATCTCCCGGGGGCCAGTCCTACAATGAGCAGTTCTTC | TRBJ2-1 | TRBV4-1 | NA | NA
CASSSAGTGYGYTF | TGTGCCAGCAGTTCCGCAGGGACAGGCTATGGCTACACCTTC | TRBJ1-2 | TRBV6-5 | TRBD1 | NA
CASTETSGHYNEQFF | TGTGCCAGCACCGAGACTAGCGGGCATTACAATGAGCAGTTCTTC | TRBJ2-1 | TRBV28 | TRBD2 | NA
CASSLEGALWSEQFF | TGCGCCAGCAGCTTGGAAGGTGCTCTTTGGTCCGAGCAGTTCTTC | TRBJ2-1 | TRBV5-1 | NA | NA
CASSYRGLTYEQYF | TGTGCCAGCAGTTACAGGGGGTTAACCTACGAGCAGTACTTC | TRBJ2-7 | TRBV28 | TRBD1 | NA
CASSVEGRTGQEKLFF | TGTGCCAGCAGCGTAGAAGGACGGACAGGGCAGGAAAAACTGTTTTTT | TRBJ1-4 | TRBV9 | TRBD1 | NA
CASSLLDIYEQYF | TGTGCCAGCAGTTTACTGGACATCTACGAGCAGTACTTC | TRBJ2-7 | TRBV28 | NA | NA
CASSPGTGGDYGYTF | TGTGCCAGCAGCCCCGGGACAGGGGGTGACTATGGCTACACCTTC | TRBJ1-2 | TRBV9 | TRBD1 | once
CASSSGFSAGTDTQYF | TGTGCCAGCAGCTCAGGGTTTAGCGCGGGAACAGATACGCAGTATTTT | TRBJ2-3 | TRBV11-2 | NA | NA
CASSDRVRTYF | TGTGCCAGCAGCGACAGGGTGCGGACATATTTT | TRBJ1-3 | TRBV28 | TRBD1 | NA
CASSQESGGTQYF | TGCGCCAGCAGCCAAGAATCGGGCGGTACGCAGTATTTT | TRBJ2-3 | TRBV4-3 | NA | NA
CASSLDMTGDHTF | TGTGCCAGCAGCTTAGATATGACAGGGGATCACACCTTC | TRBJ1-2 | TRBV7-8 | TRBD1 | NA
CSARDRGRWETQYF | TGCAGCGCCAGGGACAGGGGGCGATGGGAGACCCAGTACTTC | TRBJ2-5 | TRBV29-1 | TRBD1 | NA
CASRSDGKKNSPLHF | TGTGCCAGCAGATCTGACGGAAAAAAAAATTCACCCCTCCACTTT | TRBJ1-6 | TRBV6-5 | NA | NA
CASRPVGTQETQYF | TGCGCCAGCAGACCCGTGGGGACACAAGAGACCCAGTACTTC | TRBJ2-5 | TRBV5-1 | NA | NA
CASSIAGRHLAPGAQYF | TGTGCCAGTAGTATTGCCGGGAGACACTTAGCACCGGGGGCCCAGTACTTC | TRBJ2-5 | TRBV19 | NA | NA
CASSSPGGGGTETQYF | TGTGCCAGCAGCTCCCCTGGGGGGGGAGGGACGGAGACCCAGTACTTC | TRBJ2-5 | TRBV11-1 | TRBD2 | NA
CASQFGRGTDTQYF | TGCGCCAGTCAGTTTGGGCGTGGCACAGATACGCAGTATTTT | TRBJ2-3 | TRBV5-1 | NA | NA
CASSRPGGVHNEQFF | TGCGCCAGCAGCCGGCCTGGGGGAGTCCACAATGAGCAGTTCTTC | TRBJ2-1 | TRBV5-1 | NA | NA
CASSFDLNTGELFF | TGTGCCAGCAGCTTTGACCTAAACACCGGGGAGCTGTTTTTT | TRBJ2-2 | TRBV7-9 | NA | NA
CASSVNTVSGANVLTF | TGCGCCAGCAGCGTAAACACAGTCTCTGGGGCCAACGTCCTGACTTTC | TRBJ2-6 | TRBV5-1 | NA | NA
CASPEGTSGRYEQYF | TGTGCCAGCCCGGAAGGGACTAGCGGGAGATACGAGCAGTACTTC | TRBJ2-7 | TRBV6-4 | TRBD2 | NA
CASSRYGDRVYEQYF | TGTGCCAGCAGCCGCTATGGGGACAGGGTATACGAGCAGTACTTC | TRBJ2-7 | TRBV9 | TRBD1 | NA
CASRTTGRIGQAFF | TGTGCCAGCAGGACGACAGGGCGGATCGGACAAGCTTTCTTT | TRBJ1-1 | TRBV27 | TRBD1 | NA
CASSFHRGEETQYF | TGTGCCAGCAGCTTTCACAGGGGGGAAGAGACCCAGTACTTC | TRBJ2-5 | TRBV7-9 | TRBD1 | NA
CASSAHSGSQETQYF | TGCGCCAGCAGTGCCCATAGCGGGAGCCAAGAGACCCAGTACTTC | TRBJ2-5 | TRBV10-1 | TRBD2 | NA
CASSSQSGAGTEAFF | TGTGCCAGCAGCTCCCAATCGGGGGCGGGCACTGAAGCTTTCTTT | TRBJ1-1 | TRBV7-9 | NA | NA
CASSLSSGRVLDEQYF | TGTGCCAGCAGCTTAAGTAGCGGGAGGGTTCTGGACGAGCAGTACTTC | TRBJ2-7 | TRBV7-2 | TRBD2 | NA
CASSLSWDTAGEQYF | TGTGCCAGCAGTTTATCCTGGGACACCGCGGGCGAGCAGTACTTC | TRBJ2-7 | TRBV27 | NA | NA
CASSLVSGGYEQYF | TGTGCCAGCAGCTTAGTGTCGGGGGGCTACGAGCAGTACTTC | TRBJ2-7 | TRBV7-2 | TRBD2 | NA
CAWTADSNQPQHF | TGTGCCTGGACCGCTGACAGCAATCAGCCCCAGCATTTT | TRBJ1-5 | TRBV30 | NA | once
CASSLGGDREAFF | TGTGCCAGCAGCTTAGGGGGAGACAGGGAAGCTTTCTTT | TRBJ1-1 | TRBV7-6 | NA | NA
CASTTQQGMEQFF | TGTGCCAGTACCACCCAACAGGGGATGGAGCAGTTCTTC | TRBJ2-1 | TRBV19 | TRBD1 | NA
CASTPRGGQAEAFF | TGTGCCAGCACCCCAAGAGGGGGGCAGGCTGAAGCTTTCTTT | TRBJ1-1 | TRBV6-1 | NA | NA
CAWMMTPPFSYEQYF | TGTGCCTGGATGATGACACCCCCTTTCTCCTACGAGCAGTACTTC | TRBJ2-7 | TRBV30 | NA | NA
CAWSVKGGYGYTF | TGTGCCTGGAGTGTGAAGGGTGGCTATGGCTACACCTTC | TRBJ1-2 | TRBV30 | NA | NA
CASSSSLRGTNEKLFF | TGTGCCAGCAGCTCAAGTCTAAGGGGTACTAATGAAAAACTGTTTTTT | TRBJ1-4 | TRBV7-9 | NA | once
CASSYSGTSMGYTF | TGTGCCAGCAGTTACTCGGGCACGTCGATGGGCTACACCTTC | TRBJ1-2 | TRBV6-6 | NA | once
CASSPQAIGTGGFGANVLTF | TGTGCCAGCTCACCGCAGGCAATCGGGACAGGGGGCTTTGGGGCCAACGTCCTGACTTTC | TRBJ2-6 | TRBV18 | TRBD1 | NA
CASSRDGYQETQYF | TGCGCCAGCAGCCGGGACGGATACCAAGAGACCCAGTACTTC | TRBJ2-5 | TRBV5-1 | NA | NA